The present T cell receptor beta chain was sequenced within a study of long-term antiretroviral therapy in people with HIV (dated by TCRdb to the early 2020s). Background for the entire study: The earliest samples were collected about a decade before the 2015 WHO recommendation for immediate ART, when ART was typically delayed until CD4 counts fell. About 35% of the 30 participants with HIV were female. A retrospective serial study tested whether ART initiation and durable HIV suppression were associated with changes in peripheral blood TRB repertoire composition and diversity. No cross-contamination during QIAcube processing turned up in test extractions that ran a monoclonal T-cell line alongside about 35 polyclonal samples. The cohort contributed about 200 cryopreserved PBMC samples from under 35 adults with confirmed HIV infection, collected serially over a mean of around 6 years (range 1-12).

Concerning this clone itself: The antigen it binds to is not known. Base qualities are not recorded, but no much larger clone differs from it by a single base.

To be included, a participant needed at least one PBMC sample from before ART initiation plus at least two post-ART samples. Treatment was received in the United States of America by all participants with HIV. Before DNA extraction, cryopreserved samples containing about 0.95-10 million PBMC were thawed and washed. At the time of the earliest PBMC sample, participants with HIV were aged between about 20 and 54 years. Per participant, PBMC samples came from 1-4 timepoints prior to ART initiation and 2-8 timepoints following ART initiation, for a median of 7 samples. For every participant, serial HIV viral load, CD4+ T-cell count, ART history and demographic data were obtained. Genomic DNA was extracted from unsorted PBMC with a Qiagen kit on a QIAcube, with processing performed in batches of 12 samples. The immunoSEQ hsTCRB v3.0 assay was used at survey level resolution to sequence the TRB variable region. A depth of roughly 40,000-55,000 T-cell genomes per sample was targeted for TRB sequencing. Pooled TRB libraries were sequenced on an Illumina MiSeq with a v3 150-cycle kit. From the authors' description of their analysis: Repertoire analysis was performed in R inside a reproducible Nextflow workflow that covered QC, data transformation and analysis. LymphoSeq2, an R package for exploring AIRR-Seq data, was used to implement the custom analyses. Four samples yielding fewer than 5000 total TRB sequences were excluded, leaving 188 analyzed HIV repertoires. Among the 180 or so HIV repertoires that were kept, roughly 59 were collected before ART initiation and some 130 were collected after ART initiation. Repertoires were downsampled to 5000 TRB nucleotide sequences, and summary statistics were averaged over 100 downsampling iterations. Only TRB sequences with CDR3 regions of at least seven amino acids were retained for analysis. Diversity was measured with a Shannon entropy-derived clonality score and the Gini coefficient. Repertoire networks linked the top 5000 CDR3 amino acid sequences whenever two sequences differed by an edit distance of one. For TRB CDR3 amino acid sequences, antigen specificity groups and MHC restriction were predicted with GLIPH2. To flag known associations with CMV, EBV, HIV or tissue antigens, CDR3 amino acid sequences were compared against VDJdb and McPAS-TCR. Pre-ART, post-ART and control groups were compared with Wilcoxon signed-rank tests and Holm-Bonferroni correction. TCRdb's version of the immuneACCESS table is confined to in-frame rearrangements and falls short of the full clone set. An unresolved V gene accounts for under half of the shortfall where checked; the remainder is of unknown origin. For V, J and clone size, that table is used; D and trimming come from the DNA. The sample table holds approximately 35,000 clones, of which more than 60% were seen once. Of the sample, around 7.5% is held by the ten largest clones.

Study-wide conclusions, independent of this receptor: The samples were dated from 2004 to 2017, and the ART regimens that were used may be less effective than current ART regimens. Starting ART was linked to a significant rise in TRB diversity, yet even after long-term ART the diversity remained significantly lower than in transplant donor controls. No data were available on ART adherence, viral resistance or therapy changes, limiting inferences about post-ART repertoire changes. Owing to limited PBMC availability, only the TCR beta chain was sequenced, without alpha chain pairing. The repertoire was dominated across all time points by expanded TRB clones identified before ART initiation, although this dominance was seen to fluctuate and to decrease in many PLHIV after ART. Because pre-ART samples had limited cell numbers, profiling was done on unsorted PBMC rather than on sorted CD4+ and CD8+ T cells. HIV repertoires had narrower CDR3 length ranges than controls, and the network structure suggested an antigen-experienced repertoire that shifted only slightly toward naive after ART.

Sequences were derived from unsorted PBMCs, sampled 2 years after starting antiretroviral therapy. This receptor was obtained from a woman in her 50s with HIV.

The CDR3 corresponds to CAHWTGGFYGYTF. The DNA sequence follows: TGTGCCCACTGGACAGGGGGCTTCTATGGCTACACCTTC. The sequence links TRBV10-3 to TRBJ1-2, and TRBD1 aligns with 11 junction nucleotides. Ends trimmed: V by 11 bases, J by 4 bases; bases unmatched to a gene: 6. Sequences ENHRY (CDR1) and SYGVKD (CDR2) are obtained from the germline V gene. The cysteine opens and the phenylalanine closes a CDR3 of 13 amino acids. Of all the DNA, just the CDR3 is kept, 39 bases in frame from base 1.